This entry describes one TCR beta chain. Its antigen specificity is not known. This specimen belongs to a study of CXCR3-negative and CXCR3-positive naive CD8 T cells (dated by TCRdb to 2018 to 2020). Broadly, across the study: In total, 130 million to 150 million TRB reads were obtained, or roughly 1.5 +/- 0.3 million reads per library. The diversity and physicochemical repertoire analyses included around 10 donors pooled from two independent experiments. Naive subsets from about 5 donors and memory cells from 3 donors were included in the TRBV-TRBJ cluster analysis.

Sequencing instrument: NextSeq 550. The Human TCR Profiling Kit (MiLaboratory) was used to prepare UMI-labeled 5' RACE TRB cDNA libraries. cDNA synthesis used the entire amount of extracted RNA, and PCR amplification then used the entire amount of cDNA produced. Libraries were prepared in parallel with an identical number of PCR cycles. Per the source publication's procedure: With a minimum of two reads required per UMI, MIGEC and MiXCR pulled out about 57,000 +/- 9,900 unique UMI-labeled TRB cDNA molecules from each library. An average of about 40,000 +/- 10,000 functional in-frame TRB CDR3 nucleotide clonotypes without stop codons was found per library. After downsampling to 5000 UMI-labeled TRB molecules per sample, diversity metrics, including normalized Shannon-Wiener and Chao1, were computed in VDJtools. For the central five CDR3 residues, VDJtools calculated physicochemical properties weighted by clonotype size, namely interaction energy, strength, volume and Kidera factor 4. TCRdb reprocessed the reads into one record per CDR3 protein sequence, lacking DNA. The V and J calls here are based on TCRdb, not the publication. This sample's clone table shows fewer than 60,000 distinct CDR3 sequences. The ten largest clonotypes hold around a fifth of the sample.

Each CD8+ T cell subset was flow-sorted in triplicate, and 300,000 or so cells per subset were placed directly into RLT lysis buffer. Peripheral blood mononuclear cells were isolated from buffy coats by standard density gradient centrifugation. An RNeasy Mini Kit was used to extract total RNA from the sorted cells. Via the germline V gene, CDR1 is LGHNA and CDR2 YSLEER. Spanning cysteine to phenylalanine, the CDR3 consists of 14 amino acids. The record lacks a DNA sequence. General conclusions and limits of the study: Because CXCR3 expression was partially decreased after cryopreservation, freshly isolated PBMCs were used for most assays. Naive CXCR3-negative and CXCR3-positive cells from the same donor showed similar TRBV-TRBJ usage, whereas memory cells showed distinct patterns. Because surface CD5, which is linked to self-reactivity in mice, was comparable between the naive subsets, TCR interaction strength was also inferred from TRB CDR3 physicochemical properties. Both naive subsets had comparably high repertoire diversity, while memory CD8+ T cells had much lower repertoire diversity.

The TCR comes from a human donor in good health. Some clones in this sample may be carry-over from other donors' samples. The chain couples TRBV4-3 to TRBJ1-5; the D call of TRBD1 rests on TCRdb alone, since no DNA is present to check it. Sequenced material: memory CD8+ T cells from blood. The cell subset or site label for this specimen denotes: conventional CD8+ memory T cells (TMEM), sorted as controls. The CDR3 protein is CASSLDRGVQPQHF.